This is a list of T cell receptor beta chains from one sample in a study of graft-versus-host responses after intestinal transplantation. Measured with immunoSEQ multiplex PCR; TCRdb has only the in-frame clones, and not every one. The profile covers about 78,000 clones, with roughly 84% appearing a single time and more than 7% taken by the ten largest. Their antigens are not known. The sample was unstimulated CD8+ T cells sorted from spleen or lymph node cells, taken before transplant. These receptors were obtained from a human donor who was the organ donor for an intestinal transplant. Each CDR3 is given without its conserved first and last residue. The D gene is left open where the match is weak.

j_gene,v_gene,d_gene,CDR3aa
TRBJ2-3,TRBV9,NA,ASSPTRVGDTQY
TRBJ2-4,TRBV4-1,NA,ASSRAAKNIQY
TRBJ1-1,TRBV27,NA,ASGGSNTEAF
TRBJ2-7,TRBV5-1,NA,ASSLEQGWGLSYEQY
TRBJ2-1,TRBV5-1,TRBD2,ASSLDGRGSSYNEQF
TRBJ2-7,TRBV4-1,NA,ASSPGGYEQY
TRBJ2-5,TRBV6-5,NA,ASSYSNQVAETQY
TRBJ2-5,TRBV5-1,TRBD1,ASSLIPGTGGKETQY
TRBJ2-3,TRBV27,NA,ASSLLRPLDPDTQY
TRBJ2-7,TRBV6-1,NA,ASSEEGGAWYEQY
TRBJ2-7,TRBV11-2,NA,ASSFGSYEQY
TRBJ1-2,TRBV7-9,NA,ASSSSGDGYT
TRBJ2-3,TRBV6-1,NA,ASSAGDTDTQY
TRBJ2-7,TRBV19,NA,ASSTLPGLSYEQY